The T cell receptor (beta chain) described here comes from a study of shared clonotypes between healthy human individuals. Donation came from healthy HIV-negative adults that had no recent acute infections or vaccinations. The table came from immunoSEQ multiplex PCR; TCRdb's copy has only in-frame clones and leaves some out. This sample has over a million clones, with 96% found just once. The V segment lost 5 bases and the J segment 2 bases; nucleotides outside the gene matches: 10. Germline lookup yields CDR1 SGHTA and CDR2 FQGNSA. The CDR3 runs 17 residues. Only one count was recorded for this clone.

The chain recombines TRBV7-2 with TRBJ2-3; TRBD2 matches at 10 bases. This clonotype was sampled from a man aged 25 to 40 in good health. The material sequenced was naive CD4+ T cells sorted from blood. Documented subset: CD45RA+ positively selected. CDR3 loop: CASSMRIGLAATDTQYF. The CDR3 DNA sequence: TGTGCCAGCAGCATGAGGATCGGACTAGCGGCCACAGATACGCAGTATTTT.